This T cell receptor beta chain derives from a study of blood T cells in healthy people across ages. On the study more broadly: The capture of about one barcoded beta molecule per two T cells was achieved by template switching.

A J-beta primer mix and a sample-barcoded 5' primer were used in a second PCR of roughly 6 to 11 cycles. TCRdb called the 5' RACE reads again in MiXCR, with one record for every CDR3 protein. Altogether 800,000 or so distinct CDR3 sequences are present, just under 25% being singletons, with the ten largest covering approximately 3.7%. Total RNA extracted from each sample amounted to at least 5.5 micrograms. V dropped 4 bases and J dropped 4 bases, with 11 bases sitting between them. The CDR3 sequence is 14 residues long. CDR1 MNHNS and CDR2 SASEGT come from the germline V gene. This same sample was also part of a study on T cells of mothers and their children. From that report: During the second PCR, the M1S primer introduced sample barcodes along with 2-4 random nucleotides. Related mother-child pairs shared slightly more overlap than unrelated pairs, but the difference was non-significant.

Source material: blood. This sequence originates from a boy younger than 18 in good health. This rearrangement joins TRBV6-1 to TRBJ1-5, with D possibly being TRBD1 (6 bases). CDR3 region: CASSGTAENQPQHF. The CDR3 DNA reads TGTGCCAGCAGTGGGACAGCCGAAAATCAGCCCCAGCATTTT.